Listed below are T cell receptor beta chains from one sample, sequenced in a study of blood T cells in healthy people across ages. TCRdb reprocessed the 5' RACE reads via MiXCR and lists one record per CDR3 protein. Of around 1,500,000 distinct CDR3 sequences detected, about 30% appear once; the ten largest clones hold 7% to 9%. The sequenced material came from blood. These receptor sequences come from a woman aged 25 to 39 in good health. CDR3s include the opening cysteine and the closing phenylalanine or tryptophan. Fields, in order: D gene, CDR3 length, V gene, J gene, clone size, CDR3 DNA, CDR3 protein. A D gene is named only where the DNA matches it firmly. Part of the rows lack a size; the others show once, few, many or a class for expanded clones.

>TRBD1|16|TRBV28|TRBJ2-1|.
TGTGCCAGCCTGCCCATAGACAGGGCCTCGTACAATGAGCAGTTCTTC
CASLPIDRASYNEQFF
>TRBD1|15|TRBV5-1|TRBJ2-5|few
TGCGCCAGCAGCTTTGTGGTACAGGGGAGTGAGACCCAGTACTTC
CASSFVVQGSETQYF
>.|16|TRBV5-6|TRBJ2-3|.
TGTGCCAGCAGCCCCGGCCCAGCGCGGGGCACAGATACGCAGTATTTT
CASSPGPARGTDTQYF
>TRBD2|16|TRBV9|TRBJ2-4|.
TGTGCCAGCAGCGAAGACCCGGGACTAGTAATGAACATTCAGTACTTC
CASSEDPGLVMNIQYF
>.|16|TRBV6-6|TRBJ2-2|.
TGTGCCAGCAGTACCTCCAGAGGGGGGTCAACCGGGGAGCTGTTTTTT
CASSTSRGGSTGELFF
>.|14|TRBV20-1|TRBJ2-7|few
TGCAGTGCTAGAGGGGGGTGGAGCTCCTACGAGCAGTACTTC
CSARGGWSSYEQYF
>.|14|TRBV5-1|TRBJ1-1|.
TGCGCCAGCAGCCCCCTCCAAGCGAACACTGAAGCTTTCTTT
CASSPLQANTEAFF
>TRBD2|16|TRBV5-6|TRBJ2-1|.
TGTGCCAGCAGCTGGAGACGGGGGGGGCCTGCCCATGAGCAGTTCTTC
CASSWRRGGPAHEQFF
>.|15|TRBV7-9|TRBJ1-3|.
TGTACCAGCAGCACCGATGTAGAGGTCGGAAACACCATATATTTT
CTSSTDVEVGNTIYF
>TRBD2|17|TRBV6-7|TRBJ2-7|few
TGTGCCAGCAGTTACTCGAATCCTAGCGGGTGCTTCTACGAGCAGTACTTC
CASSYSNPSGCFYEQYF
>.|16|TRBV9|TRBJ2-2|.
TGTGCCAGCAGCGTAGCGAAACAGGGAAACACCGGGGAGCTGTTTTTT
CASSVAKQGNTGELFF
>.|17|TRBV5-1|TRBJ2-1|.
TGCGCCAGCAGCTCCGGGCGCGATATCATCCCCCTCAATGAGCAGTTCTTC
CASSSGRDIIPLNEQFF
>TRBD2|16|TRBV5-1|TRBJ2-3|.
TGCGCCAGCAGCCAGCGGGGGGGTTCTAGCACAGATACGCAGTATTTT
CASSQRGGSSTDTQYF
>.|13|TRBV5-1|TRBJ2-7|few
TGCGCCAGCACCCCCCCTAGCTCCTACGAGCAGTACTTC
CASTPPSSYEQYF
>.|15|TRBV9|TRBJ2-7|.
TGTGCCAGCAGCGTAGAGACAGGGAGCGGGTACGAGCAGTACTTC
CASSVETGSGYEQYF
>.|15|TRBV21-1|TRBJ1-2|.
TGTGCCAGCAGCAAATGGGAACAGAATACCTATGGCTACACCTTC
CASSKWEQNTYGYTF
>.|15|TRBV5-1|TRBJ2-1|few
TGCGCCAGCAGCTTGTTCTCAAAACGGGACAATGAGCAGTTCTTC
CASSLFSKRDNEQFF
>.|15|TRBV7-9|TRBJ1-2|few
TGTGCCAGCAGCGCCCGGACAGAAAGGGTTTATGGCTACACCTTC
CASSARTERVYGYTF
>.|12|TRBV20-1|TRBJ1-2|.
TGCAGTGCCAGGAAGCAGGACTATGGCTACACCTTC
CSARKQDYGYTF
>.|14|TRBV7-2|TRBJ2-7|many
TGTGCCAGCAGCTTAGAGGTGGGCTCCGACGAGCAGTACTTC
CASSLEVGSDEQYF
>TRBD1|16|TRBV11-2|TRBJ1-2|few
TGTGCCAGCAGCTTAGAGGGGACAGGGAACAACTATGGCTACACCTTC
CASSLEGTGNNYGYTF
>.|13|TRBV29-1|TRBJ1-2|many
TGCAGCGCTGGACAGCGGCGGGACTATGGCTACACCTTC
CSAGQRRDYGYTF
>.|13|TRBV27|TRBJ1-1|few
TGTGCCAGCAGTTTCTCCAGGTCCGGTGAAGCTTTCTTT
CASSFSRSGEAFF
>.|14|TRBV12-3/TRBV12-4|TRBJ2-5|.
TGTGCCAGTAGAATAGGGGGGGCCCAAGAGACCCAGTACTTC
CASRIGGAQETQYF
>TRBD1|18|TRBV10-3|TRBJ1-5|.
TGTGCCATCAGTGAGTCCCTGGGGACAGGGAATAGCAATCAGCCCCAGCATTTT
CAISESLGTGNSNQPQHF
>.|17|TRBV5-1|TRBJ2-5|.
TGCGCCAGCAGCTTGGATTCGAAGACAGGTATCGGCTACGGGCAGTACTTC
CASSLDSKTGIGYGQYF
>.|16|TRBV7-3|TRBJ2-3|.
TGTGCCAGCAGCTTAGATGTAGCCGCGGGCGCAGATATGCAGTATTTT
CASSLDVAAGADMQYF
>TRBD2|15|TRBV7-9|TRBJ2-3|.
TGTGCCAGCAGCTATCTTGCGGGGGGGCTGGATGCGCAGTATTTT
CASSYLAGGLDAQYF
>.|16|TRBV18|TRBJ2-7|.
TGTGCCAGCTCACCCTTGCTAGGGACTCGTTTGGGCGAGCAGTACTTC
CASSPLLGTRLGEQYF
>TRBD1|16|TRBV9|TRBJ2-5|few
TGTGCCAGCAGCGAAGGACAGGGGTTTCGGGAAGAGACCCAGTACTTC
CASSEGQGFREETQYF
>TRBD2|14|TRBV10-3|TRBJ2-1|once
TGTGCCATCAGTGACCTAGCGGGAGGTATCTATGCGTTCTTC
CAISDLAGGIYAFF
>.|12|TRBV2|TRBJ2-5|.
TGTGCCAGCAGTGACGACATGGAGACCCAGTACTTC
CASSDDMETQYF
>.|16|TRBV4-2|TRBJ2-3|few
TGTGCCGGCAGCCCAGAGCAGGGGGGCTGGAAAGATACGCAGTATTTT
CAGSPEQGGWKDTQYF
>.|14|TRBV2|TRBJ1-2|.
TGTGCCAGCACACCGGTCAAAAAGACATATGGCTACACCTTC
CASTPVKKTYGYTF
>.|15|TRBV4-3|TRBJ2-7|few
TGCACCAGCAGCCAAGATTGGGGCCGCACCTACGAGCAGTACTTC
CTSSQDWGRTYEQYF
>.|11|TRBV6-6|TRBJ2-1|many
TGTGCCAGCAGTTACATAAATGAGCAGTTCTTC
CASSYINEQFF
>.|13|TRBV12-3/TRBV12-4|TRBJ1-2|few
TGTGCCAGCAGGTTTCCCGGTGGGTATGGCTACACCTTC
CASRFPGGYGYTF
>TRBD2|15|TRBV20-1|TRBJ2-1|few
TGCAGTGCCAATAGACTAGCGGCTTCCTACAATGAGCAGTTCTTC
CSANRLAASYNEQFF
>TRBD2|19|TRBV9|TRBJ2-2|.
TGTGCCAGCAGCCGTCGAGGACTAGCGGGAGTTTCCCCCTCCGGGGAGCTGTTTTTT
CASSRRGLAGVSPSGELFF
>.|13|TRBV29-1|TRBJ1-2|.
TGCAGCGTTGGGGGAAACGGGCCTGGGGGCTACACCTTC
CSVGGNGPGGYTF
>.|15|TRBV20-1|TRBJ2-7|.
TGCAGTGCTAGAGATCCCCAGGGAGGCCACTACGAGCAGTACTTC
CSARDPQGGHYEQYF
>.|13|TRBV20-1|TRBJ2-3|.
TGCAGTGCCGGGGACGGTTCGGGAGATACGCAGTATTTT
CSAGDGSGDTQYF